The sequence of this T cell receptor (beta chain) was determined in a study of T cells expressing NK-cell markers. Turning to the study itself: Obtained from sorted CD3+CD56+NKG2C+, CD3+CD56+NKG2C- and CD3+CD56-NKG2C+ T cells were the TCR beta repertoires.

Study-level results: Unclear, still, was the HCMV specificity of the expanded NKG2C+ T cell clones. For 6 or 7 donors, the dominant NKG2C+ clonotypes made up about 1.0-7.5% of their CD8+ T cells.

TCR beta cDNA was made by 5'RACE template switching with UMIs. TCRdb re-called the 5' RACE reads and catalogs CDR3 proteins one per entry, DNA excluded. Its clone listing holds around 380,000 distinct CDR3 sequences. Details on this clonotype: Its antigen is still unknown.

CDR3 length: 17 amino acids. The germline V gene encodes CDR1 SGHVS and CDR2 FQNEAQ. J is TRBJ2-1 and V is TRBV7-8; without DNA, the TCRdb call of TRBD2 cannot be checked. Sequenced input: blood T cells: a sorted CD56 or NKG2C T cell subset, CD4+ or CD8+ T cells, or bulk PBMC T cells (not recorded which). This clonotype was sampled from a woman in her forties or fifties in good health. CDR3 residues: CASSLVVQAGGPDEQFF.